The source of this T cell receptor (beta chain) is a study of T cells in Graves' hyperthyroidism and ophthalmopathy. The wider study: Upon initial diagnosis and before any treatment, peripheral blood was collected. Findings and caveats of the study: Before onset, ophthalmopathy was predicted by the model a median roughly 6.8 months earlier.

TCR beta CDR3 regions were amplified from RNA. Carried out on the TCR CDR3, a first-round RT-PCR used the HTBI primer set. TCRdb recomputed calls from the multiplex PCR reads with MiXCR, one row per CDR3 protein. The table lists hundreds of thousands of distinct CDR3 sequences, around 15% of them singletons. The sample holds many counts of this clonotype. Its antigen remains unidentified. Reasons for excluding patients were uncontrolled infection, other autoimmune disease, pregnancy or lactation. Thyroid ultrasound and orbital computed tomography, with clinical symptoms and serum thyroxine and TRAb, informed diagnoses. Losses at the gene ends were 8 bases for V and 4 bases for J; bases not matched to a gene: 6. Germline V CDR1 and CDR2: SEHNR, FQNEAQ (reference sequence). CDR3 length: 14 amino acids.

This TCR was recovered from a woman in her thirties or forties with Graves' ophthalmopathy. The sample comprised blood. J is TRBJ2-5 and V is TRBV7-9; 11 bases align to TRBD2. CDR3 sequence: CASAGLAEGETQYF. In DNA form, the CDR3 reads TGTGCCAGCGCGGGACTAGCGGAAGGAGAGACCCAGTACTTC.